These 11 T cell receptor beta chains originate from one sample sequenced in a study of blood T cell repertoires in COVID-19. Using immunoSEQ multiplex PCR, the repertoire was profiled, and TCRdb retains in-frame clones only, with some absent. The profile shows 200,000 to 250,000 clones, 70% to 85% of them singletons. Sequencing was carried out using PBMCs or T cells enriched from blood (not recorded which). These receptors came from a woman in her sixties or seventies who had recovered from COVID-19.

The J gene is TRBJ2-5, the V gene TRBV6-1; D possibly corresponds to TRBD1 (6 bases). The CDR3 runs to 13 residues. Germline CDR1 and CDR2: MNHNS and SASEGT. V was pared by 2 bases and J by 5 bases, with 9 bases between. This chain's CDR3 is CASSELDRETQYF. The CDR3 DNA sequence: TGTGCCAGCAGTGAACTTGACAGGGAGACCCAGTACTTC.

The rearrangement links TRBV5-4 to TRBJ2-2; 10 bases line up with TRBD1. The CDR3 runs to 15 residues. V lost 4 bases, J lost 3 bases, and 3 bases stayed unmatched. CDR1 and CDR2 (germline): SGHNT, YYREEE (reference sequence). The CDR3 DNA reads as TGTGCCAGCAGCGTCGGGACAGGGGACACCGGGGAGCTGTTTTTT. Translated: CASSVGTGDTGELFF.

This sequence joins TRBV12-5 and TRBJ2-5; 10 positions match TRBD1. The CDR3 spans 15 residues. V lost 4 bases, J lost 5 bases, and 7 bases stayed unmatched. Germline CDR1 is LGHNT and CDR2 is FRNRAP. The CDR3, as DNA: TGTGCTAGTGGTTGGGGACAGGGGACGAGGGAGACCCAGTACTTC. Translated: CASGWGQGTRETQYF.

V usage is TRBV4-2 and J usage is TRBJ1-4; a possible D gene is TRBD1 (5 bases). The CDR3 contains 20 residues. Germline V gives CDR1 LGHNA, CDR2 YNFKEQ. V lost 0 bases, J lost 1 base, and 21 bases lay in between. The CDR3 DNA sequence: TGTGCCAGCAGCCAAGATCCCCTGACAGAAGTAGGAAGAACTAATGAAAAACTGTTTTTT. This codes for CASSQDPLTEVGRTNEKLFF.

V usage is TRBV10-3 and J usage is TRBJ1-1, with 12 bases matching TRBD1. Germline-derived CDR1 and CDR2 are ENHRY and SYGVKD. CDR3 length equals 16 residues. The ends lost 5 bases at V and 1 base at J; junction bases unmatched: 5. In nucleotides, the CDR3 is TGTGCCATCAGTCCCGGGACAGGGGGCGGGAACACTGAAGCTTTCTTT. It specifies CAISPGTGGGNTEAFF.

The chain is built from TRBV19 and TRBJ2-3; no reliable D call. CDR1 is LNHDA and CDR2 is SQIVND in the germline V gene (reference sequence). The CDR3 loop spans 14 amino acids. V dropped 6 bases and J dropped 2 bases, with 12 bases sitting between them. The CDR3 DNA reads TGTGCCAGTAGCCAACATTTCGACACAGATACGCAGTATTTT. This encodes CASSQHFDTDTQYF.

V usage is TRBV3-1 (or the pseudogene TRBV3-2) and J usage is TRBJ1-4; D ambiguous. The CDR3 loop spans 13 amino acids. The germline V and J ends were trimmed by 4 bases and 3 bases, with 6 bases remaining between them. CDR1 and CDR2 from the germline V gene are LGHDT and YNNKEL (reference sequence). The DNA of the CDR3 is TGTGCCAGCAGCCCGGGGTCTAATGAAAAACTGTTTTTT. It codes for CASSPGSNEKLFF.

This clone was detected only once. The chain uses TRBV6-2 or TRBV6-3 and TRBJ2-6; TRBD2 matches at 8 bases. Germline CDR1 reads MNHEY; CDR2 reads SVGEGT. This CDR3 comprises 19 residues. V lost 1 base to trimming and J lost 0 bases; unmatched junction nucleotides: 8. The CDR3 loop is CASSYFLAGPSSGANVLTF. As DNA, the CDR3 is TGTGCCAGCAGTTACTTCCTAGCGGGCCCCAGCTCTGGGGCCAACGTCCTGACTTTC.

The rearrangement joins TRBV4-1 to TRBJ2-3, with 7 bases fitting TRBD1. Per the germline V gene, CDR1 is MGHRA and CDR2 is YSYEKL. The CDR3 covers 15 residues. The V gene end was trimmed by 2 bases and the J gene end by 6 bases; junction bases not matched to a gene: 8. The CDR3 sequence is CASSQLGGSGDTQYF. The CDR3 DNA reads TGCGCCAGCAGCCAACTAGGGGGCAGCGGTGATACGCAGTATTTT.

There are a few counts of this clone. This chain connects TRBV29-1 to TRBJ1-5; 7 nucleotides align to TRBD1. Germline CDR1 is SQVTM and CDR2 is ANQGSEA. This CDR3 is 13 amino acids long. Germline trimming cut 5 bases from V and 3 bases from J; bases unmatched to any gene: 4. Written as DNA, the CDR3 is TGCAGCGTTACGGGACAGTCCAATCAGCCCCAGCATTTT. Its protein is CSVTGQSNQPQHF.

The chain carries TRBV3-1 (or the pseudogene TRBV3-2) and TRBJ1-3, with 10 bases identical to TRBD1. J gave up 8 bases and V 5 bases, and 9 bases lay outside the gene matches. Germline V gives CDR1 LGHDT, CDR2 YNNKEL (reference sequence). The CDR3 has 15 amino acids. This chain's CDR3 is CASSARQGAGDTIYF. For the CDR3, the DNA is TGTGCCAGCAGCGCGCGACAGGGGGCAGGGGACACCATATATTTT.